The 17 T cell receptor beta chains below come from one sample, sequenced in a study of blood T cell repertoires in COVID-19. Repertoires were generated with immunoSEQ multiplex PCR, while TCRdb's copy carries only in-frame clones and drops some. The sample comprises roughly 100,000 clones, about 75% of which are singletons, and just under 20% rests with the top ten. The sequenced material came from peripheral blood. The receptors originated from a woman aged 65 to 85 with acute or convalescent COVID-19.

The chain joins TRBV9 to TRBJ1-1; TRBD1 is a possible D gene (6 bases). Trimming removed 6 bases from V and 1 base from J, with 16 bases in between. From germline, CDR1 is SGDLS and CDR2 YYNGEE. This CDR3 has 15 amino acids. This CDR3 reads CASTSAGARNTEAFF. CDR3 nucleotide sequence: TGTGCCAGCACCTCTGCAGGGGCAAGGAACACTGAAGCTTTCTTT.

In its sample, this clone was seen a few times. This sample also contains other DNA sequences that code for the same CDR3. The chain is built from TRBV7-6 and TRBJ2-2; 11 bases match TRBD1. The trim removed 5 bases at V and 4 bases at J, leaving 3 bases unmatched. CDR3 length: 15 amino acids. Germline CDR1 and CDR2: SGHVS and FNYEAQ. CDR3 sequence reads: CASSPGTGGTGELFF. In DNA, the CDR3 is TGTGCCAGCAGCCCCGGGACAGGGGGCACCGGGGAGCTGTTTTTT.

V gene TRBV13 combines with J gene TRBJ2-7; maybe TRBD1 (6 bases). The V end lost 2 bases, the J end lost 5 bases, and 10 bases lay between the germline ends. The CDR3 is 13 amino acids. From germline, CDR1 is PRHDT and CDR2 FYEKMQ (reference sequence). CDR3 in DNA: TGTGCCAGCAGCTTATGGGGGCGGCACGAGCAGTACTTC. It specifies CASSLWGRHEQYF.

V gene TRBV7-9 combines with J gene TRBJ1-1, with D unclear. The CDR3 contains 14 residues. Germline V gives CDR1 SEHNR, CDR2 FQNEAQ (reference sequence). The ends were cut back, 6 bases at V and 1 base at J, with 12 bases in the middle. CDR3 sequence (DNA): TGTGCCAGCAGTGAGACCCGGGGGAACACTGAAGCTTTCTTT. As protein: CASSETRGNTEAFF. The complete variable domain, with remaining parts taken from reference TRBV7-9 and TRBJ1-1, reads DTGVSQNPRHKITKRGQNVTFRCDPISEHNRLYWYRQTLGQGPEFLTYFQNEAQLEKSRLLSDRFSAERPKGSFSTLEIQRTEQGDSAMYLCASSETRGNTEAFFGQGTRLTVV.

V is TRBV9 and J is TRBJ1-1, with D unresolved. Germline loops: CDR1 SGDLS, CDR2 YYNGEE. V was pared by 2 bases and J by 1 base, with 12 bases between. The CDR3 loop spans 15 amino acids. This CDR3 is CASSVLLSGNTEAFF. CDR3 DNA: TGTGCCAGCAGCGTTCTACTCTCGGGGAACACTGAAGCTTTCTTT.

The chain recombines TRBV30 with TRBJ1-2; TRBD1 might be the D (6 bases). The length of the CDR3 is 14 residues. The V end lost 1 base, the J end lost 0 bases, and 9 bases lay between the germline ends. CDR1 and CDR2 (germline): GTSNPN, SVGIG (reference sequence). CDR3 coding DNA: TGTGCCTGGAGTGGGACAGCTGCTAACTATGGCTACACCTTC. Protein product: CAWSGTAANYGYTF.

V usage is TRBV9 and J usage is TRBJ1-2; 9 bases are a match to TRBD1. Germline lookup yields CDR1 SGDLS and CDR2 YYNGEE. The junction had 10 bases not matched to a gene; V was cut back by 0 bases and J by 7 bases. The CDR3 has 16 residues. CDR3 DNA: TGTGCCAGCAGCGTAGCGGGGGACAGGGCGATCGGTGGCTACACCTTC. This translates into CASSVAGDRAIGGYTF.

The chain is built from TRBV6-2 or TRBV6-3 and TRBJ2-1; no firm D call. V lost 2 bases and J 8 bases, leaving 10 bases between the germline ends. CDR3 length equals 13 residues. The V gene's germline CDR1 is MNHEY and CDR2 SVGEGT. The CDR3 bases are TGTGCCAGCAGTTACCTCAGGCTGGATGAGCAGTTCTTC. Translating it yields CASSYLRLDEQFF.

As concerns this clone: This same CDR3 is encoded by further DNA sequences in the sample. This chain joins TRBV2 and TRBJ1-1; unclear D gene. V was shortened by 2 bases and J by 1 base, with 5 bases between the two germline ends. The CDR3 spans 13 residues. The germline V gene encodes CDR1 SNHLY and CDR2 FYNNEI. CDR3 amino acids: CASSERGNTEAFF. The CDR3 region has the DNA TGTGCCAGCAGTGAACGGGGGAACACTGAAGCTTTCTTT.

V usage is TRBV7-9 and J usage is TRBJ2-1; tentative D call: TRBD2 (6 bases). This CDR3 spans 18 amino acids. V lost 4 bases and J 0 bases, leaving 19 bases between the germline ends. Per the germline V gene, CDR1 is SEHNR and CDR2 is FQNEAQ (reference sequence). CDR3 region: CASSSSPGSSSSYNEQFF. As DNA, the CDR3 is TGTGCCAGCAGCTCCTCCCCCGGGAGCTCGAGCTCCTACAATGAGCAGTTCTTC.

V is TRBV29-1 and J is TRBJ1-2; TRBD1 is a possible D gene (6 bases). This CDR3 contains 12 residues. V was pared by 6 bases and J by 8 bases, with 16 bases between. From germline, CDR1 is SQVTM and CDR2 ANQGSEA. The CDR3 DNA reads TGCAGCGTCGCCCAGGGGAAAGACGGCTACACCTTC. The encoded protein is CSVAQGKDGYTF.

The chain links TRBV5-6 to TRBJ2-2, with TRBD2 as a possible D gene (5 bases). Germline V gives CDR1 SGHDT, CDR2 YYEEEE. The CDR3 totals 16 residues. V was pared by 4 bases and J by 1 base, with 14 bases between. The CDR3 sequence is CASSQLTAVNTGELFF. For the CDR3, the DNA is TGTGCCAGCAGCCAATTAACAGCGGTGAACACCGGGGAGCTGTTTTTT.

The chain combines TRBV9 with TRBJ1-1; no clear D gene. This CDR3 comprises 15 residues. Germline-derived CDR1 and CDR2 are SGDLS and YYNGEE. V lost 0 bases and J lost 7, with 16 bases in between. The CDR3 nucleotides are TGTGCCAGCAGCGTAGCTACGGGGAACTTGGGTGAAGCTTTCTTT. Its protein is CASSVATGNLGEAFF.

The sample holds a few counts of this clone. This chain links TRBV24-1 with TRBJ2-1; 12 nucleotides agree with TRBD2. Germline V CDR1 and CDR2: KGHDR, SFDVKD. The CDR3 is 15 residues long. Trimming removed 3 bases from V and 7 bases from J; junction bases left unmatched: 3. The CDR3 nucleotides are TGTGCCACCAGTGATAGGACTAGCGGGGTAAATGAGCAGTTCTTC. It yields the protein CATSDRTSGVNEQFF.

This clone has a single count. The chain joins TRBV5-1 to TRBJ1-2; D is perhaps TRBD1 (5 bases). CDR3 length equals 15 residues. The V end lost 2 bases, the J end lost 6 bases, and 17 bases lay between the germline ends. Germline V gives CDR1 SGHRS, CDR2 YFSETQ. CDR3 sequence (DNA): TGCGCCAGCAGCTTAATTCCCGCCTTACAGGATGGCTACACCTTC. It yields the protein CASSLIPALQDGYTF.

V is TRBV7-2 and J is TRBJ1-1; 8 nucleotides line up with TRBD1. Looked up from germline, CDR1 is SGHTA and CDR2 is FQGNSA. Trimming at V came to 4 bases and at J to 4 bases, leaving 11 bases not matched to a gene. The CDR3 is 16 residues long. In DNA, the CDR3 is TGTGCCAGCAGCTGGATAAGGACAGGGACCGGCACTGAAGCTTTCTTT. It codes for CASSWIRTGTGTEAFF.

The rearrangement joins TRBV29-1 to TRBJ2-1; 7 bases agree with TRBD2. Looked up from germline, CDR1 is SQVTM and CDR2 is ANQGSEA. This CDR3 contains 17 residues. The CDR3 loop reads CSWAMWGGESSYNEQFF. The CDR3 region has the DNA TGCAGTTGGGCCATGTGGGGGGGGGAGAGCTCCTACAATGAGCAGTTCTTC.